Sequencing of this T cell receptor beta chain was carried out in a study of T cells in Graves' hyperthyroidism and ophthalmopathy. Study as a whole: Upon initial diagnosis and before any treatment, peripheral blood was collected. Overall study results and limits: Blood samples included most of the expanded thyroid clonotypes exceeding 0.001.

This clonotype was picked up a small number of times. Antigen unknown. Not enrolled were patients with uncontrolled infection, other autoimmune disease, pregnancy or lactation. PBMCs stemmed from approximately 9.1 ml fresh peripheral blood. What was amplified from RNA transcripts were TCR beta CDR3 regions. When the TCR CDR3 underwent first-round RT-PCR, the HTBI primer set was used. From the multiplex PCR reads, TCRdb called clonotypes with MiXCR, one entry per CDR3 protein. This sample carries around 420,000 distinct CDR3 sequences, 15% to 18% of them seen once, and the ten largest clones take roughly 7.7%. V gave up 2 bases and J gave up 5 bases, with 14 bases separating them. The CDR3 has 14 amino acids. CDR1 is SGHNT and CDR2 is YYREEE in the germline V gene (reference sequence).

The genes are TRBV5-4 and TRBJ2-7; either TRBD1 or TRBD2 may supply D (5 bases each). This TCR derives from a woman in her late teens or twenties with Graves' hyperthyroidism. Sequenced material: blood. CDR3 DNA sequence: TGTGCCAGCAGCTTTCCGGGGCTCGGTAACGAGCAGTACTTC. Translating gives CASSFPGLGNEQYF.